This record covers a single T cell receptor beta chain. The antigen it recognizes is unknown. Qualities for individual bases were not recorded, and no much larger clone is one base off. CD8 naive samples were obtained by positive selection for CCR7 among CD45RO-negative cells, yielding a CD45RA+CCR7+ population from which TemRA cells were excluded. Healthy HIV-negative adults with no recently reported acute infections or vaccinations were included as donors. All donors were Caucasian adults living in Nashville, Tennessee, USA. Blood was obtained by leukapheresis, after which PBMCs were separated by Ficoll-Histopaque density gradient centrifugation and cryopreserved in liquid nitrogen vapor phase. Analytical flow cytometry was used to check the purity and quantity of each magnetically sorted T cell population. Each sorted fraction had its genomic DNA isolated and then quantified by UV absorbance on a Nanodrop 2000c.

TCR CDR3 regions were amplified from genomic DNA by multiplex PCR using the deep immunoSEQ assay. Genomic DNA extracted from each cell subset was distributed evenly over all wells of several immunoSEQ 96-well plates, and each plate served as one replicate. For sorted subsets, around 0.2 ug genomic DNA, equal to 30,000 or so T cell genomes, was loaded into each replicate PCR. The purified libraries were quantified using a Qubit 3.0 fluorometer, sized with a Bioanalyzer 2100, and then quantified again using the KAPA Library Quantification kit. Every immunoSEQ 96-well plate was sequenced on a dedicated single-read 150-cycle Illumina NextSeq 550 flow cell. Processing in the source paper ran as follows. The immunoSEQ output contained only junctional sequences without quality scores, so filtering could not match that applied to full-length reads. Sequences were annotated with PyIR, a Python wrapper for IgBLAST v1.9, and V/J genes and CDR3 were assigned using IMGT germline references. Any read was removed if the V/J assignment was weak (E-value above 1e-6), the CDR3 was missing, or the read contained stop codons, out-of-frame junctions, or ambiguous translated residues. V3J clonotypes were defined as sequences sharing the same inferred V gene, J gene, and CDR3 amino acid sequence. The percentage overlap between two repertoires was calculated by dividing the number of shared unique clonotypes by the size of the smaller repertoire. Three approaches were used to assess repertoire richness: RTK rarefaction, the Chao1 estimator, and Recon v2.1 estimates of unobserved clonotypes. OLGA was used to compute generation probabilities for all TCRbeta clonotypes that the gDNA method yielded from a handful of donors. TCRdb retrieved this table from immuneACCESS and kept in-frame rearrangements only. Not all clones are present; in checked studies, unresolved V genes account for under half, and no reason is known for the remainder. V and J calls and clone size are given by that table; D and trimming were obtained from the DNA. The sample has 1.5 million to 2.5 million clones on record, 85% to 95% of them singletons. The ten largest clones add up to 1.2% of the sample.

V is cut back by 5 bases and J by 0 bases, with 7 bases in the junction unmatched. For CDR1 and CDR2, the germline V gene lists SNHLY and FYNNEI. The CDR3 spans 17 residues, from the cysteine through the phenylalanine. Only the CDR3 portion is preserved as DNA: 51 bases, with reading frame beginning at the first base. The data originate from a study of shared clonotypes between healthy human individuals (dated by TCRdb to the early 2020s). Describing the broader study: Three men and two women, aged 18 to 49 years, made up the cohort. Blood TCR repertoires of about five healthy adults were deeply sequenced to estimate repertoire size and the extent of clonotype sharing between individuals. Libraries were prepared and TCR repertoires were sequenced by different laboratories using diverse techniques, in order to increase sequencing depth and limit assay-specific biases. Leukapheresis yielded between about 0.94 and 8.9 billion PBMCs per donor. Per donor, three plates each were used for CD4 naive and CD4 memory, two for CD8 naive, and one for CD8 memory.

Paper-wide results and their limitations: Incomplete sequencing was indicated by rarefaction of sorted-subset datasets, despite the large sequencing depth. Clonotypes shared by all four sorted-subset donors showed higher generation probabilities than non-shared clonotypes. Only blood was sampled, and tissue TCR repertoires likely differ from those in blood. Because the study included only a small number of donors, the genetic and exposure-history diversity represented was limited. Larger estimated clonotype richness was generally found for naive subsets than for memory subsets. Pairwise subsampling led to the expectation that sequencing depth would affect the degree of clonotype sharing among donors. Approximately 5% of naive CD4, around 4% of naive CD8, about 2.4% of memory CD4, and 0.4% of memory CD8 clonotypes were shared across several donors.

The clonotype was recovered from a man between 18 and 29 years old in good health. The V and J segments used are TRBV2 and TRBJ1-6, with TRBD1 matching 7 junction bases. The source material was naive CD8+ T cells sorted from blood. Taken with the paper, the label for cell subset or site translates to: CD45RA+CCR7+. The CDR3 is CASSLDRESSYNSPLHF. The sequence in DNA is TGTGCCAGCAGTTTAGACAGGGAGAGCTCCTATAATTCACCCCTCCACTTT.